The entry that follows covers one T cell receptor (beta chain) sequence. Its specificity is not known. The CDR3 totals 12 residues. Looked up from germline, CDR1 is MNHNS and CDR2 is SASEGT. Deletions cut 6 bases from V and 3 bases from J, with 8 bases between. Sequenced by immunoSEQ multiplex PCR; TCRdb stores in-frame clones only, minus some. This sample has about 4,500 clones, with around 69% found just once. The sample originates from a study of lymphopenia after photon versus proton radiotherapy. Study-level results: Oligoclonal CD8+ Temra expansion after nadir drove photon patients' diversity drop. Larger post-nadir TCR diversity loss correlated inversely with survival in deceased patients. Proton therapy kept repertoires fairly stable, unlike photons, which gained effector/memory cells.

The chain is built from TRBV6-1 and TRBJ1-1; no clear D gene. This specimen consisted of peripheral blood, obtained from a patient treated with proton-based radiotherapy. This TCR was sampled from a man aged 80 or over with esophageal cancer. The CDR3 nucleotides are TGTGCCAGCAGAGTTAGAGACACTGAAGCTTTCTTT. Protein product: CASRVRDTEAFF.